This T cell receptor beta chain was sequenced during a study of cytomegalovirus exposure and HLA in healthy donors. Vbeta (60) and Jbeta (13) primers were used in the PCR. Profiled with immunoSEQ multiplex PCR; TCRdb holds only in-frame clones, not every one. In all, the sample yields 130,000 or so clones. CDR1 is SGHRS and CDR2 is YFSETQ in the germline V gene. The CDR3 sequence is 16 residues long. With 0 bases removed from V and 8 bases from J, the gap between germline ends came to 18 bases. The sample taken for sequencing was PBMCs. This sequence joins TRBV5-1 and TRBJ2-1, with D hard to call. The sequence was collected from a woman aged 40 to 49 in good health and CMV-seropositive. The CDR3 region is CASSLAWRPEGDEQFF. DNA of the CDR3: TGCGCCAGCAGCTTGGCCTGGAGACCCGAAGGAGATGAGCAGTTCTTC.